Presented here are 16 T cell receptor beta chains from one specimen sequenced in a study of siplizumab effects on memory and regulatory T cells. Profiled with immunoSEQ multiplex PCR; TCRdb holds only in-frame clones, not every one. The sample contains more than 85,000 clones, 94% of which appear only once. The sample consisted of Tregs sorted from blood. The receptors come from a human donor in good health.

This chain uses TRBV27 with TRBJ1-2; D unresolved. Germline CDR1 is MNHEY and CDR2 is SMNVEV (reference sequence). The CDR3 runs 13 residues. Trimming pared 3 bases from V and 2 bases from J, leaving 7 bases between. The CDR3 sequence: CASSFGRNYGYTF. Here the CDR3 DNA reads TGTGCCAGCAGTTTCGGCCGAAACTATGGCTACACCTTC.

The rearrangement links TRBV5-6 to TRBJ1-5; D is perhaps TRBD1 (5 bases). The germline V gene encodes CDR1 SGHDT and CDR2 YYEEEE. The CDR3 spans 18 residues. V dropped 1 base and J dropped 0 bases, with 17 bases sitting between them. The DNA of the CDR3 is TGTGCCAGCAGCTTGCGGGGCAACTCGACGTATAGCAATCAGCCCCAGCATTTT. Protein product: CASSLRGNSTYSNQPQHF.

This chain uses TRBV11-2 with TRBJ2-6, with unresolved D. V shed 8 bases and J shed 2 bases, with 7 bases lying between them. Germline V gives CDR1 SGHAT, CDR2 FQNNGV. CDR3 length equals 13 residues. Here the CDR3 DNA reads TGTGCCAGCGGACGACCTGGGGCCAACGTCCTGACTTTC. Translating gives CASGRPGANVLTF.

The chain recombines TRBV5-1 with TRBJ1-1; 7 nucleotides agree with TRBD1. Germline CDR1 and CDR2: SGHRS and YFSETQ. The CDR3 is 15 amino acids. The V segment lost 2 bases and the J segment 4 bases; nucleotides outside the gene matches: 8. The CDR3 here is CASSFPSTGRTEAFF. CDR3 bases: TGCGCCAGCAGCTTTCCGTCGACAGGGCGCACTGAAGCTTTCTTT.

The rearrangement uses TRBV25-1 and TRBJ1-5, with D possibly matching TRBD1 (6 bases). In germline, CDR1 is MGHDK, CDR2 SYGVNS. This CDR3 comprises 15 residues. V gave up 4 bases and J gave up 7 bases, with 17 bases separating them. In DNA, the CDR3 is TGTGCCAGCAGTGCCCATGGCAGGGGAAAACAGCCCCAGCATTTT. Its protein is CASSAHGRGKQPQHF.

This chain connects TRBV5-1 to TRBJ2-1, with D possibly being TRBD1 (6 bases). The CDR3 length is 14 residues. V was trimmed by 0 bases and J by 13 bases, leaving 17 bases between them. CDR1 SGHRS and CDR2 YFSETQ come from the germline V gene. For the CDR3, the DNA is TGCGCCAGCAGCTTGGATGGGGGCAAAGGATTTCAGTTCTTC. It codes for CASSLDGGKGFQFF.

As regards this clone: The junction differs from germline at one of its ends, possibly a read error. J is TRBJ2-1 and V is TRBV19, with TRBD2 matching over 12 bases. The CDR3 totals 15 residues. Germline V lookup: CDR1 LNHDA, CDR2 SQIVND (reference sequence). CDR3 DNA: TGTACCAGTAGTATGACTAGCGGGGGACGGCATGAGCAGTTCTTC. Translating gives CTSSMTSGGRHEQFF.

This chain uses TRBV18 with TRBJ2-5; D remains ambiguous. The CDR3 is made up of 15 amino acids. Germline values: CDR1 KGHSH, CDR2 LQKENI. V was cut by 1 base and J by 3 bases, with 12 bases left in between. The CDR3, as DNA: TGTGCCAGCTCACCACTTTTAACGGTGAAAGAGACCCAGTACTTC. Protein sequence: CASSPLLTVKETQYF.

The chain carries TRBV6-5 and TRBJ1-4, with 7 bases aligning to TRBD1. CDR3 size: 13 residues. Germline CDR1 and CDR2: MNHEY and SVGAGI. Trimming at V came to 5 bases and at J to 16 bases, leaving 13 bases not matched to a gene. The CDR3 DNA reads TGTGCCAGCAGTATTACGGGGGGACAGCCCAAGTTTTTT. This codes for CASSITGGQPKFF.

This clone was found once. The chain joins TRBV30 to TRBJ2-5; 8 nucleotides agree with TRBD2. Germline V gene data show CDR1 as GTSNPN and CDR2 as SVGIG (reference sequence). The CDR3 spans 15 residues. Trimming removed 2 bases from V and 4 bases from J; junction bases left unmatched: 9. CDR3 sequence: CAWSKNSGRLETQYF. Written as DNA, the CDR3 is TGTGCCTGGAGTAAAAACAGCGGGAGATTAGAGACCCAGTACTTC.

J is TRBJ2-6 and V is TRBV6-1, with D uncertain. Germline loops: CDR1 MNHNS, CDR2 SASEGT. V was clipped by 0 bases and J by 3 bases, with 0 bases between them. The CDR3 length is 13 residues. The CDR3 reads CASSEAGANVLTF. As DNA, the CDR3 is TGTGCCAGCAGTGAAGCTGGGGCCAACGTCCTGACTTTC.

The rearrangement joins TRBV19 to TRBJ2-7, with 7 bases identical to TRBD1. The CDR3 has 15 amino acids. Germline assignment: CDR1 LNHDA and CDR2 SQIVND (reference sequence). Here the CDR3 DNA reads TGTGCAACTAGAGCTAGATGGGGACAGTCTTACGAGCAGTACTTC. This translates into CATRARWGQSYEQYF.

The chain employs TRBV20-1 and TRBJ1-2; no clear D. Germline CDR1 reads DFQATT; CDR2 reads SNEGSKA (reference sequence). This CDR3 contains 11 residues. The V and J ends lost 5 bases and 2 bases respectively, with 6 bases between them. The CDR3 nucleotides are TGCAGTGCTCGACACAACTATGGCTACACCTTC. Its translation is CSARHNYGYTF.

V is TRBV7-9 and J is TRBJ2-7, with TRBD2 identical over 13 bases. The J segment lost 2 bases and the V segment lost 2 bases, leaving 9 bases of the junction unmatched. The CDR3 extends over 18 amino acids. The germline gives CDR1 SEHNR, CDR2 FQNEAQ (reference sequence). CDR3 residues: CASSLTGLAGAGPYEQYF. Here the CDR3 DNA reads TGTGCCAGCAGCTTAACCGGACTAGCGGGAGCCGGCCCCTACGAGCAGTACTTC.

The rearrangement joins TRBV5-1 to TRBJ2-5, with D possibly matching TRBD1 (6 bases). This CDR3 has 15 residues. The germline V gene encodes CDR1 SGHRS and CDR2 YFSETQ. Trimming left V 1 base short and J 1 base short, with 11 bases between. The CDR3 bases are TGCGCCAGCAGCTTGTGGGACAAGGGCCAAGAGACCCAGTACTTC. Its translation is CASSLWDKGQETQYF.

This clone was observed a single time. The V and J genes are TRBV7-9 and TRBJ1-2; TRBD1 might be the D (5 bases). Trimming removed 1 base from V and 8 bases from J, with 17 bases in between. The V gene's germline CDR1 is SEHNR and CDR2 FQNEAQ (reference sequence). The CDR3 is 15 amino acids. Here the CDR3 DNA reads TGTGCCAGCAGCTTAGGCCCCGGGACTACGGAGGGCTACACCTTC. This gives the protein CASSLGPGTTEGYTF. The variable domain in full, completed from reference TRBV7-9 and TRBJ1-2, reads DTGVSQNPRHKITKRGQNVTFRCDPISEHNRLYWYRQTLGQGPEFLTYFQNEAQLEKSRLLSDRFSAERPKGSFSTLEIQRTEQGDSAMYLCASSLGPGTTEGYTFGSGTRLTVV.